This T cell receptor (beta chain) was observed in a study of T cells in Graves' hyperthyroidism and ophthalmopathy. Whole-study findings and limits: Blood samples included most of the expanded thyroid clonotypes exceeding 0.001.

Of note for this clonotype: Its matching antigen is unknown.

Trimming took 4 bases from V and 5 from J, leaving 14 bases between them. The CDR3 is 14 residues long. The germline V gene has CDR1 LGHNA and CDR2 YNFKEQ. Hyperthyroidism, newly diagnosed and lasting under 2 months, affected patients aged 18 to 65. Together with thyroid ultrasound, orbital computed tomography, serum thyroxine and TRAb, clinical symptoms were used for diagnoses. Using less than 12 ml of fresh peripheral blood, PBMCs were prepared. Researchers amplified the TCR beta CDR3 regions from RNA transcripts. TCR CDR3 underwent first-round RT-PCR with the HTBI primer set. One entry per CDR3 protein, called by TCRdb with MiXCR from the multiplex PCR reads. The sample has a few hundred thousand distinct CDR3 sequences; approximately 16% are singletons.

The chain uses TRBV4-2 and TRBJ1-1; perhaps TRBD1 as D (5 bases). This sequence originates from a woman in her 50s with Graves' hyperthyroidism. Specimen: blood. The CDR3 nucleotides read TGTGCCAGCAGCCCCCTCGGGGCAAGTACTGAAGCTTTCTTT. Encoded protein: CASSPLGASTEAFF.